This T cell receptor (beta chain) emerged from a study of cytomegalovirus exposure and HLA in healthy donors. Germline CDR1 SQVTM, CDR2 ANQGSEA. Trimming took 4 bases from V and 3 from J; bases not matched to a gene: 14. The CDR3 loop spans 17 amino acids. The study ran its PCR with 60 Vbeta and 13 Jbeta primers. Assay: immunoSEQ multiplex PCR; the TCRdb copy retains only in-frame clones and omits some. The table includes 200,000 to 300,000 clones, about 85% detected once. V and J are TRBV29-1 and TRBJ1-4; 7 positions match TRBD1. The TCR comes from a girl aged 2 to 9 in good health and CMV-seronegative. Sequencing was done on a sample of PBMCs. The CDR3: CSVARDSYSAANEKLFF. In DNA, the CDR3 is TGCAGCGTTGCTAGGGACAGCTATTCGGCAGCTAATGAAAAACTGTTTTTT.